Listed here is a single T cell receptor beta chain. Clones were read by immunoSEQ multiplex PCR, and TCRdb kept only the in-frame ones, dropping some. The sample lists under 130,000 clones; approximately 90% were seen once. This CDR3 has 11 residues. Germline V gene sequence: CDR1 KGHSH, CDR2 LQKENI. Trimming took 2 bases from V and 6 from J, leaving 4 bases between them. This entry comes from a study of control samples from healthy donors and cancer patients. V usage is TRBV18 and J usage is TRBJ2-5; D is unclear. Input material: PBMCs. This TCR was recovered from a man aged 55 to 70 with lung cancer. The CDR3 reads CASSPSKTQYF. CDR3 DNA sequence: TGTGCCAGCTCACCAAGCAAGACCCAGTACTTC.